This note documents a single T cell receptor beta chain sequence. Its specificity is unknown. This CDR3 has 15 residues. V was clipped by 6 bases and J by 5 bases; unmatched bases: 11. The V gene's germline CDR1 is LGHNT and CDR2 FRNRAP. This sample was included in a study of shared clonotypes between healthy human individuals. Findings and caveats of the study: Generally, estimated richness proved larger in naive subsets than it did in memory subsets.

Sorted-subset replicate PCR reactions contained 150 to 200 ng DNA, corresponding to tens of thousands of T cell genomes. Profiled with immunoSEQ multiplex PCR; TCRdb holds only in-frame clones, not every one. The sample lists approximately 2,000,000 clones, just under 95% occurring once. Naive CD8 cells lacked CD45RO, underwent positive selection for CCR7 and left out terminally differentiated effector memory CD45RA+ cells. The receptor comes from a man in his late teens or twenties in good health. Some clones in this sample may be carry-over from other donors' samples. V usage is TRBV12-5 and J usage is TRBJ2-5, with TRBD2 identical over 8 bases. The sample comprised naive CD8+ T cells from PBMCs. CDR3 sequence: CASGLRAGVWETQYF. The DNA of the CDR3 is TGTGCTAGTGGCCTGCGAGCGGGAGTGTGGGAGACCCAGTACTTC. The full variable domain, its missing parts supplied by reference TRBV12-5 and TRBJ2-5, is DARVTQTPRHKVTEMGQEVTMRCQPILGHNTVFWYRQTMMQGLELLAYFRNRAPLDDSGMPKDRFSAEMPDATLATLKIQPSEPRDSAVYFCASGLRAGVWETQYFGPGTRLLVL.